These 4 T cell receptor beta chains were sequenced from one sample in a study of primary melanoma T cells and metastatic recurrence. TCRdb keeps only in-frame clones here, not all; method: immunoSEQ multiplex PCR. This sample yields around 170 clones, of which roughly 93% are seen a single time; less than 15% belongs to the top ten. Sequencing was carried out using melanoma tumor tissue. The receptors originated from a human donor with melanoma.

CDR3: CASSGRDRSNYGYTF. In nucleotides, the CDR3 is TGTGCCAGCAGTGGTAGGGACAGGTCTAACTATGGCTACACCTTC. This chain uses TRBV6-8 with TRBJ1-2; 8 bases agree with TRBD1. The germline CDR1 and CDR2 sequences are MNHGY and SAAAGT. The CDR3 runs to 15 residues. The V gene end was trimmed by 5 bases and the J gene end by 0 bases; junction bases not matched to a gene: 5.

The rearrangement uses TRBV6-8 and TRBJ1-2; weak D call: TRBD1 (5 bases). The germline V gene encodes CDR1 MNHGY and CDR2 SAAAGT. The CDR3 totals 12 residues. V shed 10 bases and J shed 1 base, with 10 bases lying between them. CDR3 sequence: CAIDQGNYGYTF. CDR3 in DNA: TGTGCCATCGACCAGGGTAACTATGGCTACACCTTC.

J is TRBJ2-7 and V is TRBV19, with D maybe TRBD2 (6 bases). The CDR3 covers 16 residues. V lost 3 bases and J lost 1, with 16 bases in between. Germline CDR1 reads LNHDA; CDR2 reads SQIVND (reference sequence). CDR3 bases: TGTGCCAGTAGTATGGGTGGTCGGGGGAAATCCTACGAGCAGTACTTC. Translated: CASSMGGRGKSYEQYF. The variable domain in full, completed from reference TRBV19 and TRBJ2-7, reads DGGITQSPKYLFRKEGQNVTLSCEQNLNHDAMYWYRQDPGQGLRLIYYSQIVNDFQKGDIAEGYSVSREKKESFPLTVTSAQKNPTAFYLCASSMGGRGKSYEQYFGPGTRLTVT.

The chain joins TRBV11-3 to TRBJ1-3; 9 bases map to TRBD1. CDR1 and CDR2 from the germline V gene are SGHNT and YENEEA. The CDR3 is made up of 16 amino acids. V gave up 6 bases and J gave up 1 base; unmatched junction bases: 7. The CDR3: CASRRGTGYSGNTIYF. CDR3 nucleotides: TGTGCCAGCAGACGAGGGACAGGGTATTCTGGAAACACCATATATTTT.